This T cell receptor beta chain was identified during a study of cytomegalovirus exposure and HLA in healthy donors (dated by TCRdb to the late 2010s). Context from the whole study: An earlier analysis of 587 of the donors reported approximately 300 Gb of sequence data and 90 million to 120 million unique TCR beta sequences obtained from some 200 million T cells. An early release that covered fewer than 750 HLA-typed donors contained 250 to 350 gigabases of sequencing data and tens of millions of unique TCR sequences. In a later genetic analysis, genome-wide SNP genotypes for about three fifths of the 666 donors were used, and that subset was treated as a discovery cohort. A separate validation cohort of over 95 different subjects was used in addition to the roughly 620-subject first cohort. Rather than using new phenotypic data, the later analysis identified candidate immune exposures from TCR beta sequences and from how often those sequences occurred across donors. About five DR-DQ haplotypes were treated as single units for association and clustering because of strong linkage in the cohort. Donor age, sex, ethnicity and CMV serostatus were compiled alongside the repertoire data. HLA typing included class I and class II loci at four-digit resolution. All discovery cohort repertoires had been generated on a single sequencing platform. Of the 300 to 450 genotyped donors, less than 90% were placed in the genetic ancestry cluster associated with self-reported Caucasian donors. An earlier analysis of about 620 of the donors applied high-throughput TCR beta sequencing to assess whether each TCR beta V gene segment acted as functional or pseudogenic. The study profiled the T cell repertoires of some 610 subjects by immunosequencing and related them to cytomegalovirus serostatus. A later analysis re-examined previously published TCR beta repertoires from 610 or so donors and added high-resolution HLA genotyping to investigate patterns of TCR occurrence. Across roughly 420 genotyped donors of the cohort, an average of roughly 250,000 unique TCR beta nucleotide sequences per donor were sequenced, and roughly a sixth of those sequences were non-productive. To predict cytomegalovirus infection status, the study combined high-throughput TCR immunosequencing, statistical association of individual TCRs with disease status, and machine learning. The number of donors typed differed by locus, with about 629-640 for A, B, C, DRB1 and DQB1, about 500 for DQA1, 600 to 610 for DPA1, and 450 to 480 for DPB1. The study aimed to test whether cataloging public T cell receptors could reveal signatures of past pathogen exposure.

General findings and caveats noted by the study authors: At a false discovery rate of 0.05, a later analysis linked under 20,000 TCR beta sequences to specific HLA alleles. Most TCR sequences were observed very rarely across donors, whereas some public TCRs were present in many individuals. The 87-base-pair reads could not distinguish some IMGT-functional V segments, including TRBV6-2 and TRBV6-3, so those segments were excluded. A later analysis found that HLA-associated TCR beta chains were more clonally expanded and had lower generation probabilities than equally common non-associated chains. The presence/absence analyses assumed that sequencing depth was roughly uniform across donors, and that assumption may not be true. The sequencing pipeline was judged likely to have produced a cluster of highly shared sequence variants as a technical artifact. In a later analysis, the rate of TCR association differed among HLA loci, with DRB1 alleles having the most associated TCRs and HLA-C alleles having the fewest. According to a later analysis, most CMV-associated TCR beta chains appeared to be HLA-restricted, and the HLA associations seemed to be driven largely by CMV exposure. A later genetic analysis reported fewer N-insertions in productive TCRs among donors in an Asian-associated ancestry cluster than the approximately 670-donor mean. V-gene and J-gene trimming of TCR beta chains was associated with a missense DCLRE1C variant in a later genetic analysis, and the association was replicated in an independent cohort. Because HLA typing was missing for some donors at each locus, association tests included only the typed subset. Linkage disequilibrium might explain the correlated functional status among segregating V segments, but an unknown experimental factor could not be excluded. In the study, about 150 TCR beta chains were listed as associated with cytomegalovirus. A further reported finding was that TCR beta sequences accurately predicted the HLA-A and HLA-B alleles for most subjects in the first cohort. According to the authors, the approach could potentially be generalized to other disease states and immunological phenotypes. In a later analysis, several top co-occurrence clusters were reported to appear linked to parvovirus B19, influenza, CMV and Epstein-Barr virus. In an earlier analysis of some 500 of the donors, most TCR beta V segments were observed in productive rearrangements about 87% or about 30% of the time, broadly matching IMGT annotations. For the cohort, immune exposure information was limited to CMV serostatus. When HLA alleles, especially DR and DQ, strongly co-occurred, TCR associations were difficult to assign to individual alleles. Approximately 16 rarely observed V segments, including chromosome 9 orphons, were excluded from the earlier analysis of 550 to 700 of the donors because counts were too low. This cohort had only TCR beta chains sequenced, and the lack of alpha or paired-chain data limited which features could be detected. Three of the identified cytomegalovirus-associated TCR beta chains were confirmed in vitro to be specific for cytomegalovirus antigens. In both the original and validation cohorts, the classifier was reported to diagnose cytomegalovirus status with high specificity and sensitivity.

Receptor libraries were prepared by the immunoSEQ multiplex PCR assay. The multiplex PCR relied on a mix of 60 forward primers for TCR Vbeta segments and 13 reverse primers for TCR Jbeta segments. The CDR3 region of rearranged TCR beta genes was amplified from genomic DNA with a multiplex PCR assay. The Illumina HiSeq System was used to sequence the amplified TCR beta libraries as 87-base-pair reads. The authors processed their data as follows. A later analysis tallied 75 million to 85 million unique TCR beta chains across the 600 to 700 repertoires, and approximately 11 million of those chains were shared by two or more donors. Raw reads were error-corrected and collapsed into unique sequences by a nearest-neighbor algorithm in which closely related sequences were merged to remove PCR and sequencing errors. CDR3 sequences were aligned to IMGT reference sequences to assign V, D and J gene segments. Each retained sequence needed at least a six-nucleotide match to both a V gene segment and a J gene segment. A rearrangement was called productive if the CDR3 had no stop codons and remained in frame with V and J, and every other rearrangement was called non-productive. Following IMGT convention, CDR3 was defined as the stretch from the second conserved V-encoded cysteine to the conserved J-encoded phenylalanine. In an earlier analysis of around 540 of the donors, sequences lacking an unambiguous match to a single V gene segment were excluded. An earlier analysis of over 450 of the donors classified V segments as functional when productive rearrangements were above 56.7% and as segregating when the standard deviation between donors was above 5%. A statistical classification framework was built for diagnosing cytomegalovirus status from the catalog of TCR beta chain sequences. V and J gene assignment, in a later analysis, came from comparing TCR nucleotide sequences with IMGT/GENE-DB human TR gene sequences. In a later analysis, CDR3 sequences and most-parsimonious VDJ recombination scenarios were assigned using the TCRdist pipeline. In a later analysis, each TCR beta chain was defined by its CDR3 amino acid sequence together with its V-gene family, and reads without a unique V-gene family were excluded. In a later analysis, 500 to 650 highly shared, low-generation-probability nucleotide sequences were removed to address suspected cross-contamination and a sequencing artifact. For each public chain, a later analysis derived a clonal expansion index from normalized ranks of inferred template counts within each repertoire. A later analysis computed generation probabilities with a VDJ recombination model fitted to out-of-frame rearrangements, and checked the results against IGoR. A later analysis scored TCR-TCR, TCR-HLA and TCR-CMV co-occurrence with hypergeometric tests, applying a repertoire-size bias correction to TCR pairs. A later analysis estimated false discovery rates by permuting HLA or CMV assignments 20 times. A later analysis grouped co-occurring TCRs with DBSCAN, adding TCRdist sequence similarity when clustering within HLA-allele-positive subsets. Co-occurrence clustering excluded repertoires with fewer than 30,000 or more than 120,000 public chains, plus five with anomalous nucleotide sharing. Held by TCRdb, this immuneACCESS table contains in-frame sequences only and omits some clones. Under half of the omission traces to an unresolved V gene where checked; the cause of the rest is unknown. The DNA was the basis for D and trimming; V, J and clone size are from that table. The sample has more than 150,000 clones on record, 70% to 90% of them singletons. In total, the top ten clones hold 7.5% to 10% of the sample.

Notes on this clone: Its target antigen remains unknown. No much larger clone is present one base from it, and per-base qualities are unavailable.

Reading the germline V gene (reference sequence) gives CDR1 SEHNR and CDR2 FQNEAQ. V is shortened by 1 base, J by 10 bases, and the region joining them spans 13 bases. Counted from cysteine to phenylalanine, this CDR3 has 13 amino acids. This entry keeps only the CDR3 DNA: 39 bases, framed from base 1. The cohort was made up of roughly 670 healthy bone marrow donors. Cohort members were all nominally healthy when sampled, although unrecorded immune exposures were likely present. The donor was CMV seropositive and was included in the group of 250 to 350 seropositive cohort members. A peripheral blood sample was provided by each donor, and peripheral blood mononuclear cells were used for TCR beta sequencing. Genomic DNA was extracted from the blood cell samples with the Qiagen DNeasy Blood Extraction Kit.

This sequence originates from a young man in good health and CMV-seropositive. The sequenced sample was PBMCs. The V gene is TRBV7-9 and the J gene is TRBJ1-1, with an unclear D gene assignment. The nucleotide sequence is given as TGTGCCAGCAGCTTAGGAGCGGCGGCGGTAGCTTTCTTT. This sequence encodes CASSLGAAAVAFF.